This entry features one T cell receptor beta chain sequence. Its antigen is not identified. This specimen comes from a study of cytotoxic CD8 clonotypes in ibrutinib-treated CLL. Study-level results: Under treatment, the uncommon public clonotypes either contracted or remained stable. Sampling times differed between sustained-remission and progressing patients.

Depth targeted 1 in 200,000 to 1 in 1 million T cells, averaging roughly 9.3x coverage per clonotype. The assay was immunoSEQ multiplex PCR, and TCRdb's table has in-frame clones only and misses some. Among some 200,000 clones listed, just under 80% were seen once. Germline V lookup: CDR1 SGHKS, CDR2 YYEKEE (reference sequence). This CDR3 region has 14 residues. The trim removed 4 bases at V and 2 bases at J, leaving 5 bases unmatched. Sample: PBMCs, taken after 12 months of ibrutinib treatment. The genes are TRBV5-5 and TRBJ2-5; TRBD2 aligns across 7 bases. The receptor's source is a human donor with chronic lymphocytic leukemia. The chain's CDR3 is CASSPRTRQETQYF. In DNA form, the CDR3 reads TGTGCCAGCAGCCCTCGGACTAGGCAAGAGACCCAGTACTTC.